The next 27 T cell receptor beta chains were all read from a single sample in a study of T cells in Graves' hyperthyroidism and ophthalmopathy. Authors of the study amplified TCR beta CDR3 regions from RNA transcripts. The HTBI set primed first-round TCR CDR3 RT-PCR. TCRdb re-called the multiplex PCR reads through MiXCR, storing one row per CDR3 protein. The profile shows approximately 610,000 distinct CDR3 sequences, 14% to 15% of them singletons. The sample consisted of blood. The receptors here all came from a woman in her thirties or forties with Graves' ophthalmopathy.

This chain connects TRBV28 to TRBJ2-1; no firm D call. The V end lost 6 bases, the J end lost 5 bases, and 11 bases lay between the germline ends. Germline assignment: CDR1 MDHEN and CDR2 SYDVKM. The CDR3 is 13 residues long. CDR3 nucleotide sequence: TGTGCCAGCAGGTTGGCTGGGGACAATGAGCAGTTCTTC. It translates to CASRLAGDNEQFF.

This chain links TRBV7-2 with TRBJ2-2; D might be TRBD1 (6 bases). CDR3 length: 16 residues. Germline V gene lookup returns CDR1 SGHTA and CDR2 FQGNSA. Trimming stripped 1 base from V and 2 bases from J, with 11 bases between. The DNA of the CDR3 is TGTGCCAGCAGCTTAGGGCTCGGGACAAACACCGGGGAGCTGTTTTTT. It encodes CASSLGLGTNTGELFF.

This clonotype was observed many times. The V and J genes are TRBV5-8 and TRBJ1-1; TRBD1 agrees at 8 bases. Germline values: CDR1 SGHTS, CDR2 YDEGEE. Trimming took 3 bases from V and 0 from J; bases not matched to a gene: 4. The CDR3 has 15 amino acids. CDR3 amino acids: CASSSGQAMNTEAFF. CDR3 bases: TGTGCCAGCAGCTCGGGACAGGCTATGAACACTGAAGCTTTCTTT.

At least ten counts were recorded for this clonotype. The rearrangement links TRBV30 to TRBJ2-7; possible D gene TRBD2, 7 bases. The germline V gene encodes CDR1 GTSNPN and CDR2 SVGIG (reference sequence). The CDR3 covers 15 residues. Trimming shortened V by 0 bases and J by 0 bases, and 12 bases separated the two germline ends. The CDR3 coding sequence is TGTGCCTGGAGTGTACCGGGGGGCAGCTCCTACGAGCAGTACTTC. This translates into CAWSVPGGSSYEQYF.

On this clonotype: The junction differs from germline at one of its ends, possibly a read error. The chain has TRBV10-3 and TRBJ1-1, with D maybe TRBD1 (5 bases). The CDR3 contains 17 residues. CDR1 is ENHRY and CDR2 is SYGVKD in the germline V gene. CDR3: CAISDHPTGTENTEAFF. The CDR3 region has the DNA TGTGCCATCAGTGACCACCCAACCGGGACGGAAAACACTGAGGCTTTCTTT.

The genes are TRBV6-5 and TRBJ2-2; D is tentatively TRBD1 or TRBD2 (6 bases each). The ends were cut back, 2 bases at V and 7 bases at J, with 14 bases in the middle. CDR3 length: 15 amino acids. Germline V CDR1 and CDR2: MNHEY, SVGAGI. CDR3 sequence (DNA): TGTGCCAGCAGTTACGGGACTGGGGGGCTCGGGGAGCTGTTTTTT. Residues: CASSYGTGGLGELFF.

This clonotype was seen at least ten times. J is TRBJ2-7 and V is TRBV6-5; D possibly corresponds to TRBD2 (5 bases). Trimming took off 1 base at V and 7 bases at J, with 5 bases between the two ends. Germline values: CDR1 MNHEY, CDR2 SVGAGI. The CDR3 loop spans 11 amino acids. The CDR3 region has the DNA TGTGCCAGCAGTTACTTAGCGGAGCAGTACTTC. Protein: CASSYLAEQYF.

This clonotype showed up many times. The V gene is TRBV19, the J gene TRBJ1-1, with no clear D. Germline CDR1 reads LNHDA; CDR2 reads SQIVND (reference sequence). V was cut by 7 bases and J by 2 bases, with 11 bases left in between. The CDR3 is 13 residues long. The CDR3 nucleotides read TGTGCCAGTAATGGGAGGAAAAACACTGAAGCTTTCTTT. It yields the protein CASNGRKNTEAFF.

This clonotype was picked up many times. This rearrangement joins TRBV2 to TRBJ2-5; possible D gene TRBD2, 6 bases. CDR1 is SNHLY, CDR2 FYNNEI, per germline. V lost 0 bases, J lost 6 bases, and 11 bases lay in between. The CDR3 covers 14 residues. CDR3 bases: TGTGCCAGCAGTGAAGCTCGAGGAGGGCAGACCCAGTACTTC. It encodes CASSEARGGQTQYF.

Here the CDR3 DNA reads TGTGCCAGCAGCTTACCGAGTAGGAACGAGCAGTACTTC. Translating gives CASSLPSRNEQYF. The genes are TRBV7-2 and TRBJ2-7; D remains ambiguous. The CDR3 has 13 amino acids. CDR1 is SGHTA, CDR2 FQGNSA, per germline. The V end was cut by 2 bases, the J end by 5 bases, with 10 bases between.

Ten or more counts support this clonotype. This rearrangement joins TRBV2 to TRBJ2-7; possibly TRBD1 for D (5 bases). CDR3 length: 13 residues. CDR1 and CDR2 from the germline V gene are SNHLY and FYNNEI. Trimming took off 5 bases at V and 5 bases at J, with 13 bases between the two ends. CDR3 residues: CASSKGRENEQYF. CDR3 nucleotides: TGTGCCAGCAGTAAGGGCAGGGAAAACGAGCAGTACTTC.

This clonotype was seen at least ten times. This rearrangement joins TRBV15 to TRBJ2-7, with D perhaps TRBD2 (6 bases). Between the trimmed V and J ends, which lost 1 base and 2 bases, there was a span of 15 bases. CDR3 length: 16 amino acids. Per the germline V gene, CDR1 is LNHNV and CDR2 is YYDKDF (reference sequence). The CDR3 region has the DNA TGTGCCACCAGCAGAGGGGGAGGAGCGGCCACCTACGAGCAGTACTTC. This gives the protein CATSRGGGAATYEQYF.

This clonotype was counted between two and nine times. The rearrangement links TRBV4-1 to TRBJ1-2, with TRBD1 identical over 12 bases. Looked up from germline, CDR1 is MGHRA and CDR2 is YSYEKL. This CDR3 spans 22 amino acids. V trimming: 0 bases; J trimming: 4 bases; junction bases outside the gene matches: 21. The CDR3 DNA sequence: TGCGCCAGCAGCCAAGATTGGCTGGGGGGACAGGGGGCATTTGCGTTGAGCTATGGCTACACCTTC. Amino acids: CASSQDWLGGQGAFALSYGYTF.

This clonotype was counted only a few times. V usage is TRBV12-3 or TRBV12-4 and J usage is TRBJ1-2; possible D gene TRBD1, 6 bases. The ends were cut back, 3 bases at V and 2 bases at J, with 10 bases in the middle. This CDR3 is built from 14 residues. The CDR3 loop reads CASSFQDRNYGYTF. CDR3 in DNA: TGTGCCAGCAGTTTCCAGGACAGAAACTATGGCTACACCTTC.

This clonotype was seen many times. This rearrangement joins TRBV2 to TRBJ1-2; D is uncertain. Germline lookup yields CDR1 SNHLY and CDR2 FYNNEI. Trimming removed 2 bases at V and 7 bases at J, with 11 bases between. The CDR3 covers 13 residues. The CDR3 here is CASSELGRGGYTF. The CDR3 DNA reads as TGTGCCAGCAGTGAACTCGGTCGGGGTGGCTACACCTTC.

A few counts support this clonotype. As DNA, the CDR3 is TGTGCCAGCAGTATCACGGGCCCCCGGGGGGGGGATACGCAGTATTTT. This sequence encodes CASSITGPRGGDTQYF. This chain links TRBV27 with TRBJ2-3; 8 bases agree with TRBD2. V was pared by 5 bases and J by 6 bases, with 13 bases of the junction left unmatched. CDR3 length equals 16 residues. CDR1 is MNHEY, CDR2 SMNVEV, per germline (reference sequence).

This clonotype has a count of ten or more. The V gene is TRBV7-2, the J gene TRBJ2-7; D may be TRBD1 (5 bases). Germline loops: CDR1 SGHTA, CDR2 FQGNSA. The V gene lost 3 bases and the J gene lost 5 bases, with 14 bases spanning the gap. CDR3 length equals 14 residues. The CDR3 protein is CASSFTQGKDEQYF. CDR3 DNA sequence: TGTGCCAGCAGCTTCACGCAGGGAAAGGACGAGCAGTACTTC.

This clonotype appeared many times. The rearrangement joins TRBV6-5 to TRBJ1-1; no clear D. Germline CDR1 is MNHEY and CDR2 is SVGAGI. This CDR3 region has 15 residues. The V end was cut by 2 bases, the J end by 1 base, with 11 bases between. CDR3 protein: CASSYRGEPNTEAFF. DNA of the CDR3: TGTGCCAGCAGTTACCGCGGGGAGCCGAACACTGAAGCTTTCTTT.

This clonotype was counted ten times or more. The J gene is TRBJ2-2, the V gene TRBV12-3 or TRBV12-4; 13 positions match TRBD2. The CDR3 runs 16 residues. With V trimmed by 5 bases and J by 6 bases, 6 bases remained unmatched. The CDR3 spells CASSQGTSGISGELFF. In DNA form, the CDR3 reads TGTGCCAGCAGTCAAGGGACTAGCGGGATATCCGGGGAGCTGTTTTTT.

Ten or more counts support this clonotype. V and J are TRBV5-1 and TRBJ2-7, with 7 bases fitting TRBD2. Trimming took 2 bases from V and 1 from J; bases not matched to a gene: 15. The germline V gene has CDR1 SGHRS and CDR2 YFSETQ. The CDR3 length is 18 residues. CDR3 coding DNA: TGCGCCAGCAGCTTCGGGGAGCCTAGCGGCCATGGATCCTACGAGCAGTACTTC. It translates to CASSFGEPSGHGSYEQYF.

This clonotype was seen at least ten times. The chain is built from TRBV28 and TRBJ2-5, with D unresolved. CDR1 and CDR2 from the germline V gene are MDHEN and SYDVKM. The CDR3 is made up of 13 amino acids. The ends were cut back, 2 bases at V and 4 bases at J, with 8 bases in the middle. The CDR3 loop is CASSLQVRETQYF. In DNA, the CDR3 is TGTGCCAGCAGTTTACAGGTCAGAGAGACCCAGTACTTC.

This clonotype came up a few times. At one end, the junction sequence differs from germline, possibly due to a read error. V is TRBV7-7 and J is TRBJ2-5, with 13 bases identical to TRBD2. This CDR3 contains 16 residues. Germline V CDR1 and CDR2: SSHAT, FNYEAQ (reference sequence). The CDR3 nucleotides are TGTGCTAGCAGCTTAGCAAGGACTAGCGGGAGAGAGACCCAGTACTTC. Amino acids: CASSLARTSGRETQYF.

This clonotype was seen many times. V gene TRBV28 combines with J gene TRBJ2-7; TRBD1 agrees at 10 bases. The J segment lost 0 bases and the V segment lost 5 bases, leaving 7 bases of the junction unmatched. Germline loops: CDR1 MDHEN, CDR2 SYDVKM. The CDR3 has 16 residues. For the CDR3, the DNA is TGTGCCAGCAGTCCCCCGGACAGGGGGAACTCCTACGAGCAGTACTTC. Residues: CASSPPDRGNSYEQYF.

At least ten counts were recorded for this clonotype. The V gene is TRBV19, the J gene TRBJ2-7; D unresolved. Per germline, CDR1 LNHDA and CDR2 SQIVND (reference sequence). CDR3 length: 15 amino acids. Trimming pared 0 bases from V and 1 base from J, leaving 10 bases between. The CDR3 region is CASSIDQSGSYEQYF. The DNA of the CDR3 is TGTGCCAGTAGTATAGATCAGTCAGGATCCTACGAGCAGTACTTC.

The chain couples TRBV6-5 to TRBJ2-4; possibly TRBD1 for D (6 bases). The CDR3 sequence is 13 residues long. Trimming cost V 6 bases and J 6 bases, with 12 bases left between them. Germline CDR1 MNHEY, CDR2 SVGAGI. The CDR3 DNA reads TGTGCCAGCAGCACAGGGCGGATAAACATTCAGTACTTC. Its translation is CASSTGRINIQYF.

This clonotype was recorded at least ten times. The rearrangement uses TRBV29-1 and TRBJ1-3; D unclear. In germline, CDR1 is SQVTM, CDR2 ANQGSEA. The CDR3 spans 12 residues. V shed 7 bases and J shed 0 bases, with 7 bases lying between them. The CDR3 region has the DNA TGCAGCGGCCGTCTCTCTGGAAACACCATATATTTT. Translated: CSGRLSGNTIYF. Drawing the rest from reference TRBV29-1 and TRBJ1-3, the complete variable domain is SAVISQKPSRDICQRGTSLTIQCQVDSQVTMMFWYRQQPGQSLTLIATANQGSEATYESGFVIDKFPISRPNLTFSTLTVSNMSPEDSSIYLCSGRLSGNTIYFGEGSWLTVV.

This clonotype was recorded at least ten times. The V and J genes are TRBV6-2 or TRBV6-3 and TRBJ2-5; D gene ambiguous. This CDR3 spans 12 amino acids. Deletions cut 8 bases from V and 2 bases from J, with 9 bases between. Per germline, CDR1 MNHEY and CDR2 SVGEGT. The DNA for the CDR3 is TGTGCCAGCTTTAATTCGCAAGAGACCCAGTACTTC. It yields the protein CASFNSQETQYF.